This T cell receptor (beta chain) originates from a study of cytomegalovirus exposure and HLA in healthy donors. Study results and caveats: HLA alleles were associated with around 17,000 TCR beta sequences in a later analysis at 0.05 false discovery rate. A later analysis linked a missense variant in DCLRE1C to the trimming of TCR beta V and J genes.

The CDR3 has 16 amino acids. Per germline, CDR1 MDHEN and CDR2 SYDVKM. V dropped 5 bases and J dropped 3; count of bases not matched to a gene: 8. The PCR contained 60 Vbeta and 13 Jbeta primers. Generated by immunoSEQ multiplex PCR, the TCRdb table keeps only in-frame clones and is missing some. The sample lists approximately 77,000 clones, more than 65% seen once, with about 12% in the top ten. To note about this clone: The antigen remains undetermined.

What was sequenced was PBMCs. The chain has TRBV28 and TRBJ2-1, with TRBD1 matching 9 bases. This clonotype originated in a male donor in good health and CMV-seropositive. CDR3 region: CASSVTGTGFYNEQFF. CDR3 bases: TGTGCCAGCAGTGTGACCGGGACAGGGTTCTACAATGAGCAGTTCTTC.